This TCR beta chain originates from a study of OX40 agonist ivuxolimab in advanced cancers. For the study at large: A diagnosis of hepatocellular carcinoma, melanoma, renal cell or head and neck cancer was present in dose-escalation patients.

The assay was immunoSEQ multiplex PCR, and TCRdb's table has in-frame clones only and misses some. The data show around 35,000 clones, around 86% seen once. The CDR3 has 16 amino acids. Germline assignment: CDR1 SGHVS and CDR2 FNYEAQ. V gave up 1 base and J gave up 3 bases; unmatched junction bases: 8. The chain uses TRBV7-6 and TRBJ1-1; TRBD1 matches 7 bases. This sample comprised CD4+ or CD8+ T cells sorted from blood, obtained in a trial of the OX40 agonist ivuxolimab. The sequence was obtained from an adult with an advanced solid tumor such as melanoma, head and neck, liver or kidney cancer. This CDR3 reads CASSLVSGGVDTEAFF. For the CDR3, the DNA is TGTGCCAGCAGCTTAGTGTCAGGGGGGGTTGACACTGAAGCTTTCTTT.